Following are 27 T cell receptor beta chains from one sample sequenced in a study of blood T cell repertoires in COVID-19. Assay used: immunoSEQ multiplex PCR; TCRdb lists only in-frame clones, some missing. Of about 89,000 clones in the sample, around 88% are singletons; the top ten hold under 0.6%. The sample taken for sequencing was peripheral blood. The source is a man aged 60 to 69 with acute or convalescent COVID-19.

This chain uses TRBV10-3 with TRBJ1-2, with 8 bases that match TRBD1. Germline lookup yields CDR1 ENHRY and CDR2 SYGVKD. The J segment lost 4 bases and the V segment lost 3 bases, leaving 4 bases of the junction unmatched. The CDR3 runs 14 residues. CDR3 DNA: TGTGCCATCAGTGAAGGACAGGGCCCCTATGGCTACACCTTC. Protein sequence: CAISEGQGPYGYTF.

The CDR3 DNA sequence: TGTGCCAGCTACTTGCAGGGGCAGGGCGGGGAGCTGTTTTTT. Its protein is CASYLQGQGGELFF. The chain combines TRBV7-3 with TRBJ2-2; a weak D match, TRBD1 (6 bases). The V and J ends lost 8 bases and 7 bases respectively, with 17 bases between them. Per germline, CDR1 SGHTA and CDR2 FQGTGA. There are 14 residues in the CDR3. Full variable domain (outside the CDR3, taken from reference TRBV7-3 and TRBJ2-2): GAGVSQTPSNKVTEKGKYVELRCDPISGHTALYWYRQSLGQGPEFLIYFQGTGAADDSGLPNDRFFAVRPEGSVSTLKIQRTERGDSAVYLCASYLQGQGGELFFGEGSRLTVL.

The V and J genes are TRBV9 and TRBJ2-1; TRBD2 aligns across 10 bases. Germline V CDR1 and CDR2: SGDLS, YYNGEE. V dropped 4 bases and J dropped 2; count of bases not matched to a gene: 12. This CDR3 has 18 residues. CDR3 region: CASSFLSASGGPYNEQFF. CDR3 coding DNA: TGTGCCAGCAGCTTCCTATCAGCTAGCGGGGGTCCCTACAATGAGCAGTTCTTC.

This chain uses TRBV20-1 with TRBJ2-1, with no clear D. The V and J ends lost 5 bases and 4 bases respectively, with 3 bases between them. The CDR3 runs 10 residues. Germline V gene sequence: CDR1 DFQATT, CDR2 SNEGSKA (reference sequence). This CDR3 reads CSAPYNEQFF. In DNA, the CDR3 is TGCAGTGCTCCTTACAATGAGCAGTTCTTC.

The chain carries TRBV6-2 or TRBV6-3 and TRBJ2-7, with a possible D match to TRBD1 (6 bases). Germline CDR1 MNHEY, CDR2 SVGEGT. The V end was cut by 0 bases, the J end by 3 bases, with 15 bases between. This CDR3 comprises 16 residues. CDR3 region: CASSYSGFGDNYEQYF. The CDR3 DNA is TGTGCCAGCAGTTACTCAGGCTTTGGGGACAACTACGAGCAGTACTTC.

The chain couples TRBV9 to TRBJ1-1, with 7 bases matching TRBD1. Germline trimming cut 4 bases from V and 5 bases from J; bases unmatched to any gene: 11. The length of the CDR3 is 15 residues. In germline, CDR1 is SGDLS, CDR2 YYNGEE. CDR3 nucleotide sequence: TGTGCCAGCAGCCCAACCCGACAGGGTGGAACTGAAGCTTTCTTT. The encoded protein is CASSPTRQGGTEAFF.

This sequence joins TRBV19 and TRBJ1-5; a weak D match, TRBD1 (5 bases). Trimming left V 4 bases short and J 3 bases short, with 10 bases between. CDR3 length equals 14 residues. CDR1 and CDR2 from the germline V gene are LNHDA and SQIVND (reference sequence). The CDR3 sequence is CASSSPGANQPQHF. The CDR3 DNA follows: TGTGCCAGTAGTAGCCCTGGGGCCAATCAGCCCCAGCATTTT.

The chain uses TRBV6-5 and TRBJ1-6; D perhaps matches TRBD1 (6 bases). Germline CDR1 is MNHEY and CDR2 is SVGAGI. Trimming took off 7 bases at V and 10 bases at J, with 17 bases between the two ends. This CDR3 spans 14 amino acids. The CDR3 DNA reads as TGTGCCAGCACCTCGGGACACGCGGAATCACCCCTCCACTTT. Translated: CASTSGHAESPLHF.

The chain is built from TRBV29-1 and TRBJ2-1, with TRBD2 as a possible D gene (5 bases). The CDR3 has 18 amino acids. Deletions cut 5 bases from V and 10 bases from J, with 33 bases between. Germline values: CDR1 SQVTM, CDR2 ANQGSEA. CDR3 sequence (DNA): TGCAGCGTTACCCTCTCTTATAGGCGGGTCGATCCGACGGAAGAGCAGTTCTTC. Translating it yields CSVTLSYRRVDPTEEQFF.

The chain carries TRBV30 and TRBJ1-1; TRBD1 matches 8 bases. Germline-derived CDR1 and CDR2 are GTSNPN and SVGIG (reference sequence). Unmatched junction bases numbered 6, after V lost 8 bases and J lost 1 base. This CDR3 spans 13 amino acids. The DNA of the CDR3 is TGTGCCCGCGGGGGACAGGAGAACACTGAAGCTTTCTTT. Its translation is CARGGQENTEAFF.

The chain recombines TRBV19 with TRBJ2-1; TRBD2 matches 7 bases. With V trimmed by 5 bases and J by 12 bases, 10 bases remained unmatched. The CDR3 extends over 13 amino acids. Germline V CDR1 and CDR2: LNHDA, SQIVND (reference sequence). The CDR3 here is CASSPSGSTGQFF. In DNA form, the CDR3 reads TGTGCCAGTAGTCCTAGCGGAAGTACGGGGCAGTTCTTC.

The CDR3 nucleotides are TGTGCCAGCAGCCAAGAGAGAGGGAGGCAGGCTTTCTTT. This translates into CASSQERGRQAFF. J is TRBJ1-1 and V is TRBV14; D not resolved. Between the trimmed V and J ends, which lost 0 bases and 11 bases, there was a span of 13 bases. The CDR3 extends over 13 amino acids. Germline CDR1 is SGHDN and CDR2 is FVKESK.

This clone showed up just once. CDR3 DNA: TGTGCCAGCAGCTTGGTATCGGGAGATACGCAGTATTTT. This sequence encodes CASSLVSGDTQYF. The chain has TRBV5-4 and TRBJ2-3; the D is unclear. Trimming cost V 0 bases and J 5 bases, with 7 bases left between them. This CDR3 has 13 amino acids. From germline, CDR1 is SGHNT and CDR2 YYREEE (reference sequence).

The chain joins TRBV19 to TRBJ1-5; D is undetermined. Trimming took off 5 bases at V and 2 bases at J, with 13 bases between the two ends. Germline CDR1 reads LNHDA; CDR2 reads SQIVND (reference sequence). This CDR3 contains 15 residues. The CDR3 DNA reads TGTGCCAGTAGTCACCAGGATCTGGGCAATCAGCCCCAGCATTTT. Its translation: CASSHQDLGNQPQHF.

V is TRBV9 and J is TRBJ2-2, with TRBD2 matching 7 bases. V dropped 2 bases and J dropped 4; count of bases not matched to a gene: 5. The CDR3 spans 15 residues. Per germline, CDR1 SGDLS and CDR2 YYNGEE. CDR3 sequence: CASSVTSEVTGELFF. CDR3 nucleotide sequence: TGTGCCAGCAGCGTTACTAGCGAAGTCACCGGGGAGCTGTTTTTT. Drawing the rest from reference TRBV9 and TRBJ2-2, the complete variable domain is DSGVTQTPKHLITATGQRVTLRCSPRSGDLSVYWYQQSLDQGLQFLIQYYNGEERAKGNILERFSAQQFPDLHSELNLSSLELGDSALYFCASSVTSEVTGELFFGEGSRLTVL.

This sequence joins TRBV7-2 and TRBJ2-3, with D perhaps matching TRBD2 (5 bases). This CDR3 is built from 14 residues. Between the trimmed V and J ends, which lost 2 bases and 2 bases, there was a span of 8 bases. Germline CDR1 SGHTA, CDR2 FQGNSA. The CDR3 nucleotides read TGTGCCAGCAGCTTACTAGCCCCCACAGATACGCAGTATTTT. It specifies CASSLLAPTDTQYF.

The CDR3 loop is CASSYSRGSGGAYEQYF. The CDR3 region has the DNA TGTGCCAGCAGTTACTCCCGGGGTAGCGGGGGGGCCTACGAGCAGTACTTC. The rearrangement links TRBV6-2 or TRBV6-3 to TRBJ2-7; 11 bases align to TRBD2. The CDR3 sequence is 17 residues long. V was pared by 0 bases and J by 2 bases, with 6 bases of the junction left unmatched. The germline gives CDR1 MNHEY, CDR2 SVGEGT.

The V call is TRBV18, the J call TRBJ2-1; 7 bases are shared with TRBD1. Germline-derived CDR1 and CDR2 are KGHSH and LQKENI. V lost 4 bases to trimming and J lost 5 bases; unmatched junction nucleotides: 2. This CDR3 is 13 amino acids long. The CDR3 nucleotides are TGTGCCAGCTCACTCGACAGGGACAATGAGCAGTTCTTC. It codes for CASSLDRDNEQFF.

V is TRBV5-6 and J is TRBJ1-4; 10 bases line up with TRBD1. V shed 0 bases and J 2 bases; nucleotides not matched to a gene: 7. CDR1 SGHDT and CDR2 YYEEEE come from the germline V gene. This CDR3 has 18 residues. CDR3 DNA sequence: TGTGCCAGCAGCTTGGGATTGACAGGGGGCCGTACTAATGAAAAACTGTTTTTT. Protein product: CASSLGLTGGRTNEKLFF. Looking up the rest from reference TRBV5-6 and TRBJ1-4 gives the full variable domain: DAGVTQSPTHLIKTRGQQVTLRCSPKSGHDTVSWYQQALGQGPQFIFQYYEEEERQRGNFPDRFSGHQFPNYSSELNVNALLLGDSALYLCASSLGLTGGRTNEKLFFGSGTQLSVL.

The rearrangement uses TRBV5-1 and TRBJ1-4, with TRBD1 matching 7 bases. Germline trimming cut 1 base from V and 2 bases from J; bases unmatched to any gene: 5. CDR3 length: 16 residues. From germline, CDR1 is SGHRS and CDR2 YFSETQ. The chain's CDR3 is CASSLSQTGTNEKLFF. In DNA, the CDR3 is TGCGCCAGCAGCTTGTCCCAGACAGGGACTAATGAAAAACTGTTTTTT.

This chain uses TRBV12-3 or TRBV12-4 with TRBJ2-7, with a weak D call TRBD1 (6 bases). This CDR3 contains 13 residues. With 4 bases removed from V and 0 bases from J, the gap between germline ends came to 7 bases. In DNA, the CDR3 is TGTGCCAGCAGTTCGGACAGCTCCTACGAGCAGTACTTC. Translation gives CASSSDSSYEQYF.

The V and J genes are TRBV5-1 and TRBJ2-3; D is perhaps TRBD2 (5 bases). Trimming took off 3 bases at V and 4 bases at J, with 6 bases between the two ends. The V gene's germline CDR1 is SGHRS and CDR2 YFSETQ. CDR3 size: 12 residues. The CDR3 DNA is TGCGCCAGCAGCTGGGGAGCAGATACGCAGTATTTT. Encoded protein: CASSWGADTQYF.

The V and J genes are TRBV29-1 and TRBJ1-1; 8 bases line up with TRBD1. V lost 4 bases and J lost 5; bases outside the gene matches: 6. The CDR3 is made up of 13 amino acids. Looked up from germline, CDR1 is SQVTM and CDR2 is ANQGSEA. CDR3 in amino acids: CSVVGRGQTEAFF. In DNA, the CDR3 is TGCAGCGTTGTGGGCAGGGGGCAGACTGAAGCTTTCTTT.

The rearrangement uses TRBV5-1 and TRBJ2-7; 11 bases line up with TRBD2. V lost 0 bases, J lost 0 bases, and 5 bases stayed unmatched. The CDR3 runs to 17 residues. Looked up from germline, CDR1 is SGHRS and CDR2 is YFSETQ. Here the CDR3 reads CASSLVLAGASSYEQYF. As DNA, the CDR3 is TGCGCCAGCAGCTTGGTACTAGCGGGGGCAAGCTCCTACGAGCAGTACTTC.

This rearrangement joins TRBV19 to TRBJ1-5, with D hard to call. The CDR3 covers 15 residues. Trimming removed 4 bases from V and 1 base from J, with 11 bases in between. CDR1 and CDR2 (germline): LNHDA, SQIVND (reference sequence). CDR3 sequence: CASSTLSDSNQPQHF. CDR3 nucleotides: TGTGCCAGTAGTACACTAAGCGACAGCAATCAGCCCCAGCATTTT.

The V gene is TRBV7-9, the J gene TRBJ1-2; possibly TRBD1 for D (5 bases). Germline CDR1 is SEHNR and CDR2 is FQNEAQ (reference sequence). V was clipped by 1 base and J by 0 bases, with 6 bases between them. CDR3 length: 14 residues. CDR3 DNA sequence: TGTGCCAGCAGCTTAGAGACAGCTAACTATGGCTACACCTTC. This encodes CASSLETANYGYTF.

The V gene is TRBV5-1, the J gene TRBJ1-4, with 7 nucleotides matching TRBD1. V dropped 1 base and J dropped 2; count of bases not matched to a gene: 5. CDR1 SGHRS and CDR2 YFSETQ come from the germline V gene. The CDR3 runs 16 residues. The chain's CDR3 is CASSLKGGETNEKLFF. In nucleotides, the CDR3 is TGCGCCAGCAGCTTGAAAGGGGGCGAGACTAATGAAAAACTGTTTTTT.